The clone carrying this T cell receptor beta chain was counted a few times. The antigen remains undetermined. The J segment lost 0 bases and the V segment lost 2 bases, leaving 4 bases of the junction unmatched. Germline V gene data show CDR1 as SGHNT and CDR2 as YYREEE (reference sequence). The CDR3 contains 16 residues. This sample is drawn from a study of cytomegalovirus exposure and HLA in healthy donors. Overall study: Genotyping showed roughly 81% of 350 to 400 donors falling in the Caucasian-associated ancestry cluster. Points from the study as a whole: According to a later analysis, most TCR beta chains associated with CMV appeared HLA-restricted.

Use of 60 Vbeta and 13 Jbeta primers characterized the PCR. Sequencing was performed with immunoSEQ multiplex PCR; in TCRdb, only in-frame clones are kept and a portion is missing. The data show roughly 110,000 clones, roughly 80% seen once. This clonotype originated in a man younger than 45 in good health and CMV-seronegative. The sequenced sample was PBMCs. This chain uses TRBV5-4 with TRBJ2-1, with 8 bases lining up with TRBD2. CDR3 region: CASSLPLAGSYNEQFF. CDR3 nucleotide sequence: TGTGCCAGCAGCTTACCTCTAGCGGGCTCCTACAATGAGCAGTTCTTC. The complete variable domain, with remaining parts taken from reference TRBV5-4 and TRBJ2-1, reads ETGVTQSPTHLIKTRGQQVTLRCSSQSGHNTVSWYQQALGQGPQFIFQYYREEENGRGNFPPRFSGLQFPNYSSELNVNALELDDSALYLCASSLPLAGSYNEQFFGPGTRLTVL.